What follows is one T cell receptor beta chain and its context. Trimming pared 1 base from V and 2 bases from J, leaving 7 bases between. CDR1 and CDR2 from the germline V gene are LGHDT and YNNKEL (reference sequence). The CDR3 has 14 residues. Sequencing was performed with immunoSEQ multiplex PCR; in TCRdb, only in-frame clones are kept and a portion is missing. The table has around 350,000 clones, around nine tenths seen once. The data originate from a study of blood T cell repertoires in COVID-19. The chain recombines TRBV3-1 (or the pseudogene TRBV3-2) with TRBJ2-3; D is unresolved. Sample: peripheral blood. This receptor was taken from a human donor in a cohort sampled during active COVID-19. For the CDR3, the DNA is TGTGCCAGCAGCCAAGGGCCCGACACAGATACGCAGTATTTT. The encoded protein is CASSQGPDTDTQYF.